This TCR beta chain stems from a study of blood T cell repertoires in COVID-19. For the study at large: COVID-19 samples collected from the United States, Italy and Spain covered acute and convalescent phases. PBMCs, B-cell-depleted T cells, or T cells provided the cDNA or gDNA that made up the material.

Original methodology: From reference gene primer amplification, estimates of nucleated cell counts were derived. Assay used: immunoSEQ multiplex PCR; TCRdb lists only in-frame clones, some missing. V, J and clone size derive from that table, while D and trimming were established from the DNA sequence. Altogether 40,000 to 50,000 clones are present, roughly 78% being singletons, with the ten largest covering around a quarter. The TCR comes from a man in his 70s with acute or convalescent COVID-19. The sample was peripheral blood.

The CDR3 nucleotides are TGTGCCAGCAGCCCGGACAGACTGAACTATGGCTACACCTTC. Translation gives CASSPDRLNYGYTF. The rearrangement joins TRBV27 to TRBJ1-2; perhaps TRBD1 as D (6 bases). This CDR3 is built from 14 residues. CDR1 is MNHEY and CDR2 is SMNVEV in the germline V gene (reference sequence). Trimming shortened V by 6 bases and J by 2 bases, and 13 bases separated the two germline ends.